The entry below describes one T cell receptor (beta chain). These data originate in a study of CD8+CD57+ T cells in acquired aplastic anemia. On the study more broadly: Across the sorted CD4+ and CD8+ cells, DNA amounts averaged 3.2 ug.

CD8+CD57+ cell expansion, shown by flow cytometry, had occurred in the patients selected for sequencing. Patients, without exception, had severe acquired aplastic anemia. CDR3 and TCR beta VDJ profiling relied on genomic DNA as the template. One entry per CDR3 protein results from TCRdb running MiXCR on the reads. The table includes around 430,000 distinct CDR3 sequences, roughly a third detected once. CDR1 and CDR2 (germline): SGHAT, FQDESV (reference sequence). Trimming cost V 5 bases and J 5 bases; bases outside gene matches: 6. The CDR3 has 14 residues. V gene TRBV11-1 combines with J gene TRBJ2-1, with TRBD1 matching over 7 bases. This receptor was identified in a human donor with aplastic anemia. The sample was sorted CD4+, CD8+, or CD8+CD57+ T cells (not recorded which) from PBMCs. The CDR3 sequence: CASSPGGKNNEQFF. CDR3 DNA: TGTGCCAGCAGCCCAGGGGGAAAGAACAATGAGCAGTTCTTC.